These 11 T cell receptor beta chains came from one sample sequenced in a study of shared clonotypes between healthy human individuals. This table comes from immunoSEQ multiplex PCR, and its TCRdb copy is limited to in-frame clones, with some not included. The table records 1.4 million or so clones, 98% of them present only once. Sequencing input: naive CD4+ T cells sorted from blood. This sample's subset: CD45RA+ positively selected. Receptors were obtained from a man aged 30 to 39 in good health.

V usage is TRBV7-2 and J usage is TRBJ1-2; no reliable D call. Germline V gene sequence: CDR1 SGHTA, CDR2 FQGNSA. The CDR3 has 14 residues. V lost 6 bases to trimming and J lost 6 bases, with 17 bases between them. The CDR3 coding sequence is TGTGCCAGCAGTCTTTCCACATCAGGCGATGGCTACACCTTC. Its protein is CASSLSTSGDGYTF.

The chain combines TRBV6-1 with TRBJ2-7; 7 bases agree with TRBD2. V gave up 0 bases and J gave up 3 bases; unmatched junction bases: 5. The germline gives CDR1 MNHNS, CDR2 SASEGT. CDR3 length equals 15 residues. The CDR3 DNA follows: TGTGCCAGCAGTGAAGCTTGGCGGGAGTTCTACGAGCAGTACTTC. It is translated as CASSEAWREFYEQYF.

This rearrangement joins TRBV14 to TRBJ2-4; tentatively, D is TRBD2 (6 bases). The CDR3 length is 15 residues. Per the germline V gene, CDR1 is SGHDN and CDR2 is FVKESK. Trimming took 4 bases from V and 3 from J, leaving 13 bases between them. The CDR3 region is CASSPEGGIKNIQYF. In DNA form, the CDR3 reads TGTGCCAGCAGCCCTGAGGGAGGAATCAAAAACATTCAGTACTTC.

This chain joins TRBV5-1 and TRBJ2-7; the match to TRBD1 covers 7 bases. CDR1 SGHRS and CDR2 YFSETQ come from the germline V gene. J lost 3 bases, V lost 6 bases, and 9 bases had no gene match. There are 14 residues in the CDR3. This CDR3 reads CASTRTGVDYEQYF. As DNA, the CDR3 is TGCGCCAGCACCCGGACAGGAGTCGACTACGAGCAGTACTTC.

The CDR3 DNA is TGTGCCAGTAGTATAGGTAAAGCCTTTAGCACAGATACGCAGTATTTT. Amino acids: CASSIGKAFSTDTQYF. This sequence joins TRBV19 and TRBJ2-3; D remains ambiguous. The CDR3 runs to 16 residues. Germline values: CDR1 LNHDA, CDR2 SQIVND (reference sequence). V gave up 1 base and J gave up 0 bases, with 11 bases separating them. The full variable domain, rest sourced from reference TRBV19 and TRBJ2-3, is DGGITQSPKYLFRKEGQNVTLSCEQNLNHDAMYWYRQDPGQGLRLIYYSQIVNDFQKGDIAEGYSVSREKKESFPLTVTSAQKNPTAFYLCASSIGKAFSTDTQYFGPGTRLTVL.

The gene calls are TRBV19 and TRBJ2-1, with 9 bases that match TRBD2. V trimming: 9 bases; J trimming: 8 bases; junction bases outside the gene matches: 11. The length of the CDR3 is 14 residues. Germline V gene lookup returns CDR1 LNHDA and CDR2 SQIVND (reference sequence). The CDR3 region has the DNA TGTGCCAGCAACCCGGGACTAGCAGCCCATGAGCAGTTCTTC. Protein: CASNPGLAAHEQFF.

As concerns this clone: The germline gene is not matched at one end of the junction; a read error may be the cause. This chain uses TRBV28 with TRBJ2-7; 9 bases are shared with TRBD1. CDR1 is MDHEN, CDR2 SYDVKM, per germline. The CDR3 contains 14 residues. CDR3 sequence: CASTFRDRVMASSF. The DNA for the CDR3 is TGTGCCAGCACCTTCCGGGACAGGGTTATGGCTAGCTCCTTC.

The J gene is TRBJ2-7, the V gene TRBV27; TRBD1 aligns across 9 bases. With V trimmed by 6 bases and J by 5 bases, 8 bases remained unmatched. In germline, CDR1 is MNHEY, CDR2 SMNVEV (reference sequence). This CDR3 region has 14 residues. CDR3 nucleotide sequence: TGTGCCAGCAGGAAGACAGGGGGAAATAACGAGCAGTACTTC. Encoded protein: CASRKTGGNNEQYF.

The V call is TRBV30, the J call TRBJ2-7; a possible D gene is TRBD1 (6 bases). V was cut by 4 bases and J by 3 bases, with 10 bases left in between. CDR3 length: 12 amino acids. Germline V lookup: CDR1 GTSNPN, CDR2 SVGIG (reference sequence). CDR3 sequence: CAWKRGFYEQYF. The CDR3 nucleotides read TGTGCCTGGAAAAGGGGGTTCTACGAGCAGTACTTC.

V is TRBV27 and J is TRBJ2-5; 7 bases fit TRBD2. The CDR3 covers 14 residues. Germline lookup yields CDR1 MNHEY and CDR2 SMNVEV (reference sequence). The V segment lost 6 bases and the J segment 5 bases; nucleotides outside the gene matches: 9. Written as DNA, the CDR3 is TGTGCCAGCAGCCGACTAGCTCGGGTCGAGACCCAGTACTTC. Protein product: CASSRLARVETQYF.

The chain uses TRBV5-1 and TRBJ2-3, with D possibly matching TRBD1 (6 bases). Germline CDR1 and CDR2: SGHRS and YFSETQ. There are 15 residues in the CDR3. V dropped 4 bases and J dropped 0 bases, with 12 bases sitting between them. CDR3 sequence reads: CASSPGQTSTDTQYF. In DNA, the CDR3 is TGCGCCAGCAGCCCTGGACAGACTAGCACAGATACGCAGTATTTT.